This TCR beta chain stems from a study of blood T cell repertoires in COVID-19 (dated by TCRdb to the early 2020s). In the study overall: The collaborator samples originated in the United States, Italy and Spain and spanned the acute and convalescent phases of COVID-19. Where available, HLA class I and class II types were obtained from metadata supplied by the sample provider rather than from assay-based typing. Deeply sampled blood TCRbeta repertoires from subjects exposed to, actively infected with, or recovered from COVID-19 were included in the dataset. The repertoires were made available in a free public database intended to serve as a resource for research on the immune response to SARS-CoV-2. Nearly every sample came with metadata listing a de-identified subject ID, COVID-19 status, age in years and sex. The prospective study material was composed of cDNA or gDNA derived from T cells, B-cell-depleted T cells, or PBMCs. The samples were drawn from two sources: the first 160 participants of the ongoing ImmuneRACE study, and fewer than 1,500 subjects contributed by 6 global collaborators.

This clone was seen only a few times. Its antigen is currently not known. No base quality values were provided; no much bigger clone lies one nucleotide off. Based on the germline V gene, the CDR1 and CDR2 sequences are SGHVS and FQNEAQ. V is pruned by 2 bases and J by 6 bases, leaving 9 bases of the junction without a gene match. The CDR3 measures 15 amino acids from cysteine to phenylalanine. Of all the DNA, just the CDR3 is kept, 45 bases in frame from base 1. A second Seattle source provided samples from volunteer blood donors who had recovered from COVID-19. Collaborating institutions collected whole blood in K2EDTA tubes following their own protocols. For TCRbeta analysis, collaborators shipped samples as frozen whole blood, isolated PBMCs, or DNA extracted from either of those sample types. Study-level results and caveats: The quantity of clinical and demographic metadata differed by source and by participant and was supplied without curation.

TCRbeta CDR3 regions were amplified from genomic DNA using the immunoSEQ Assay, a bias-controlled multiplex PCR. The authors processed their data as follows. The number of nucleated cells in each sample was estimated by amplification of reference gene primers within the assay. Sequence reads were collapsed and filtered to measure the absolute abundance of every unique TCRbeta CDR3 rearrangement. For each sample, productive Simpson clonality was calculated by taking the square root of Simpson's diversity index across productive rearrangements. In its TCRdb copy, this immuneACCESS table keeps in-frame sequences only and misses some clones. Where compared with another copy, unresolved V genes explain less than half of these, and the others have no known cause. V and J calls and clone size are copied from that table; D and trimming were computed from the DNA. This sample comprises around 320,000 clones, more than 70% of them detected only once. The top ten clonotypes cover just under 7% of the sample.

The TCR comes from a woman younger than 45 who had recovered from COVID-19. Sequencing was done on a sample of peripheral blood. The rearrangement joined TRBV7-8 to TRBJ1-1; TRBD1 lines up with 7 middle nucleotides. The bases are TGTGCCAGCAGCTTATCCGCGACAGGGCGGGCTGAAGCTTTCTTT. Its protein is CASSLSATGRAEAFF.